The entry below describes one T cell receptor beta chain. Its specificity is unknown. The data were obtained in a study of CD8 T cells in ankylosing spondylitis. Notes on the study in general: Seemingly distinctive of ankylosing spondylitis blood was a TCR beta motif formed by eight highly homologous variants.

One entry per CDR3 protein, called by TCRdb with MiXCR from the 5' RACE reads. This repertoire shows approximately 150,000 distinct CDR3 sequences, more than 15% found once; its top ten account for approximately 33%. The CDR3 totals 13 residues. Trimming removed 2 bases at V and 8 bases at J, with 10 bases between. Germline V lookup: CDR1 MGHRA, CDR2 YSYEKL. J is TRBJ2-1 and V is TRBV4-1, with D tentatively TRBD2 (5 bases). Sequenced sample: blood, either unsorted or a sorted T cell fraction (not recorded which). The TCR was taken from a male donor with ankylosing spondylitis. The CDR3 sequence is CASSQRADDEQFF. The DNA of the CDR3 is TGCGCCAGCAGCCAAAGAGCGGACGATGAGCAGTTCTTC.